The rows below give T cell receptor beta chains drawn from one sample of a study of blood T cell repertoires in COVID-19. Profiling relied on immunoSEQ multiplex PCR, and the TCRdb table lists in-frame clones only, not all of them. This sample has approximately 52,000 clones, with nearly 90% found just once. Sequences were obtained from peripheral blood. These receptors all stem from a man aged 55 to 70 with active COVID-19. Both conserved end residues are part of each CDR3.

v_call	j_call	cdr3_aa
TRBV6-5	TRBJ1-6	CASRPPGTENSPLHF
TRBV7-8	TRBJ2-1	CASTLNRDIGANEQFF
TRBV28	TRBJ2-7	CAIEGEGTYEQYF
TRBV11-1	TRBJ1-5	CASSRTDNQPQHF
TRBV5-1	TRBJ2-7	CASSLGGQGPYEQYF
TRBV28	TRBJ2-3	CASSSPGTGKPDTQYF
TRBV4-3	TRBJ1-1	CASSQEFGDRGPNTEAFF
TRBV18	TRBJ2-7	CASSGQGKGYEQYF
TRBV30	TRBJ2-1	CAWSKKGGSLDNEQFF
TRBV2	TRBJ1-1	CASSLRDLRNTEAFF
TRBV19	TRBJ2-3	CASSIERDTQYF
TRBV29-1	TRBJ1-1	CSVARSGLMNTEAFF
TRBV9	TRBJ2-3	CASSLQPGEGDTQYF
TRBV19	TRBJ1-6	CASSTYDRVESPLHF
TRBV5-5	TRBJ1-2	CASSLGTGSGGYYGYTF
TRBV10-3	TRBJ2-1	CAINEAGEGNEQFF
TRBV27	TRBJ1-1	CASSPQAGYTEAFF
TRBV30	TRBJ1-5	CACKQGDQPQHF
TRBV20-1	TRBJ2-7	CSAPTRSEQYF
TRBV5-4	TRBJ2-7	CASSYGTGGAYEQYF
TRBV3-1/TRBV3-2	TRBJ2-1	CASSRLAGVNHEQFF
TRBV5-1	TRBJ2-4	CASSLAPGTKNIQYF